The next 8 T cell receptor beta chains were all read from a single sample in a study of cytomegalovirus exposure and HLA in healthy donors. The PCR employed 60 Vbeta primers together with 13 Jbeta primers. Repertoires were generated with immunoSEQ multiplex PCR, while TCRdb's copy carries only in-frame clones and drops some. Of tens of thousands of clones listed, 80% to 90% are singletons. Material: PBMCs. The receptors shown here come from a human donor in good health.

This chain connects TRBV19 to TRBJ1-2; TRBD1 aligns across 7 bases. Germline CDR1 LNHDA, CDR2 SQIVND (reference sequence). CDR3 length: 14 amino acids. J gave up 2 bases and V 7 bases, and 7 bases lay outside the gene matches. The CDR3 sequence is CASTTGVSNYGYTF. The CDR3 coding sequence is TGTGCCAGTACAACAGGGGTGTCAAACTATGGCTACACCTTC.

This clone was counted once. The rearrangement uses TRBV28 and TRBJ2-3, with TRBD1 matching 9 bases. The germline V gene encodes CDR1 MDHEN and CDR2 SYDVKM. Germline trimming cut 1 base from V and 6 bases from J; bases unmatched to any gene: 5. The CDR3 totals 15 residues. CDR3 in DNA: TGTGCCAGCAGTTTATCGACAGGGGGGCCGGATACGCAGTATTTT. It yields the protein CASSLSTGGPDTQYF.

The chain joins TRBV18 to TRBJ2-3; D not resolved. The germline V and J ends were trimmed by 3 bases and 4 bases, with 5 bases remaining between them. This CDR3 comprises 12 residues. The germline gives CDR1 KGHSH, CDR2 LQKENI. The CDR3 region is CASSPAADTQYF. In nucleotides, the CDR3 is TGTGCCAGCTCACCCGCGGCAGATACGCAGTATTTT. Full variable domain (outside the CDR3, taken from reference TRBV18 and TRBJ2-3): NAGVMQNPRHLVRRRGQEARLRCSPMKGHSHVYWYRQLPEEGLKFMVYLQKENIIDESGMPKERFSAEFPKEGPSILRIQQVVRGDSAAYFCASSPAADTQYFGPGTRLTVL.

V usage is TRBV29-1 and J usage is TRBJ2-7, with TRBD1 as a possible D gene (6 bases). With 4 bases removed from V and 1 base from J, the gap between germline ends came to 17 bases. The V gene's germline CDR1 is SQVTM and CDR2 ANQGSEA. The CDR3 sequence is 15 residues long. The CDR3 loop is CSVASPGQFSYEQYF. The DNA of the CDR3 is TGCAGCGTTGCGTCTCCGGGACAATTTTCCTACGAGCAGTACTTC.

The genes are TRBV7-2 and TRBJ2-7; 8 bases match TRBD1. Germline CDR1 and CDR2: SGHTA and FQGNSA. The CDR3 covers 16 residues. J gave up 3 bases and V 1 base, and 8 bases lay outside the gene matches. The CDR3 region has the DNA TGTGCCAGCAGCTTAGATCGGGGGACAGGAAACTACGAGCAGTACTTC. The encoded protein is CASSLDRGTGNYEQYF.

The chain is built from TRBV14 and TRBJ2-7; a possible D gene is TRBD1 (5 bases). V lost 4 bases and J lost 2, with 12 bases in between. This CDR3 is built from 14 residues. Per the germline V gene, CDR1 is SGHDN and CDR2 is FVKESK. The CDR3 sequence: CASSPPTVPYEQYF. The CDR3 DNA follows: TGTGCCAGCAGCCCACCGACAGTCCCCTACGAGCAGTACTTC.

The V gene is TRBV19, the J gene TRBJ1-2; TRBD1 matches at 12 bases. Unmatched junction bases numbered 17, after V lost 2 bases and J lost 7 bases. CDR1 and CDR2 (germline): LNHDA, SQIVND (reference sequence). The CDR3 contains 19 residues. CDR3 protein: CASSIHPTGPGTGGGGYTF. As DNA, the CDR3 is TGTGCCAGTAGTATACACCCCACCGGTCCCGGGACAGGGGGCGGTGGCTACACCTTC.

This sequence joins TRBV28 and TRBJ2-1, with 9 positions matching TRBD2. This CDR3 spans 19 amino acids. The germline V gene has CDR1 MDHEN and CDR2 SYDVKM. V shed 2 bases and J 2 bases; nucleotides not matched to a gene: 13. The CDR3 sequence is CASSLGAGSSGGPYNEQFF. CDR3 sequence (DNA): TGTGCCAGCAGTTTAGGCGCAGGGAGTAGCGGGGGACCCTACAATGAGCAGTTCTTC.